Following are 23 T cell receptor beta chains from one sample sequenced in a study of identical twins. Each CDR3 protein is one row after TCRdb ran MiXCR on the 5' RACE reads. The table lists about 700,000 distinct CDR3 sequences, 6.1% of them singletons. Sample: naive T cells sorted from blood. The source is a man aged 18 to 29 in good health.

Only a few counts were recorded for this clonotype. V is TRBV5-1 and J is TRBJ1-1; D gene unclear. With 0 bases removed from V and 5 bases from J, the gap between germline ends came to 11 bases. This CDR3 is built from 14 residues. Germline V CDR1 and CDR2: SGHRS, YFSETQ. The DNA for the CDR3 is TGCGCCAGCAGCTTGGAATTGGGAGGAACTGAAGCTTTCTTT. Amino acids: CASSLELGGTEAFF.

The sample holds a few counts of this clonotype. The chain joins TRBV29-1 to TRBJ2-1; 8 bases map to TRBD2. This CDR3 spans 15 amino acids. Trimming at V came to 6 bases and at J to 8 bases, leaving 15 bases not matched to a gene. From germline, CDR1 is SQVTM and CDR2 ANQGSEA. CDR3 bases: TGCAGCGTGGACTCCGTAGCGGGGACGGCCGATGAGCAGTTCTTC. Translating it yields CSVDSVAGTADEQFF.

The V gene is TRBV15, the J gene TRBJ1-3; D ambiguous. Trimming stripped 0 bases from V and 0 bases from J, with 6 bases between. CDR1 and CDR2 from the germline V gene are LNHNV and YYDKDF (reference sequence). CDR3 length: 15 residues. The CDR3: CATSRESRSGNTIYF. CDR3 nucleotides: TGTGCCACCAGCAGAGAGTCCCGCTCTGGAAACACCATATATTTT.

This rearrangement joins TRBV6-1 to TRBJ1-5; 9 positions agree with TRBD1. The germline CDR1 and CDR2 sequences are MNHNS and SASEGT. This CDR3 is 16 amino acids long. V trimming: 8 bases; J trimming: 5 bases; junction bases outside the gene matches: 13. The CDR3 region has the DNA TGTGCCAGCGAGCCGCCCTTTGACAGGGGGGATCAGCCCCAGCATTTT. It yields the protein CASEPPFDRGDQPQHF.

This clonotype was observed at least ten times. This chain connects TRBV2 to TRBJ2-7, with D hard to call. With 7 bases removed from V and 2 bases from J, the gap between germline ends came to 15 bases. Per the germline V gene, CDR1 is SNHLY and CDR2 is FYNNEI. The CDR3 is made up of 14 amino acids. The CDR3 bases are TGTGCCAGCAACCAAGGGTCCTCTACCTACGAGCAGTACGTC. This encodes CASNQGSSTYEQYV.

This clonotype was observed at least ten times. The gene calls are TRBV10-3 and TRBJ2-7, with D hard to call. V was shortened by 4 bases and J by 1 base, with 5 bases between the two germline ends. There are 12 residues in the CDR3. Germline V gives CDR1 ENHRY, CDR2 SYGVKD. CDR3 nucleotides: TGTGCCATCAGTGCCAGGTCCTACGAGCAGTACTTC. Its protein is CAISARSYEQYF.

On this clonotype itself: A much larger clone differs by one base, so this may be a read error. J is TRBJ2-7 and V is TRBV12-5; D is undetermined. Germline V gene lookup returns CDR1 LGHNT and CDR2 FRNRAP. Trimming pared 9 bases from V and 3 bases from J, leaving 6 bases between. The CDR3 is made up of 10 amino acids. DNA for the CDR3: TGTGCTAGGGTCCGCTACGAGCAGTACTTC. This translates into CARVRYEQYF.

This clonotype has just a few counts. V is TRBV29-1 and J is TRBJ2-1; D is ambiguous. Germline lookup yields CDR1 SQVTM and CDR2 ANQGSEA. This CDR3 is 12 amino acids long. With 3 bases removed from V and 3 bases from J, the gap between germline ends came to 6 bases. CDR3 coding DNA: TGCAGCGTTGACAGTATCTACAATGAGCAGTTCTTC. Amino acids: CSVDSIYNEQFF.

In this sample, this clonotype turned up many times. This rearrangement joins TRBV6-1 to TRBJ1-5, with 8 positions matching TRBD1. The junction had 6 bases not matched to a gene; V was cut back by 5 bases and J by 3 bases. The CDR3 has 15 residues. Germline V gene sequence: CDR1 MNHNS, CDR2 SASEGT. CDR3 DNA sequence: TGTGCCAGCAGTACGGGGGACAGGTCCAATCAGCCCCAGCATTTT. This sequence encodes CASSTGDRSNQPQHF.

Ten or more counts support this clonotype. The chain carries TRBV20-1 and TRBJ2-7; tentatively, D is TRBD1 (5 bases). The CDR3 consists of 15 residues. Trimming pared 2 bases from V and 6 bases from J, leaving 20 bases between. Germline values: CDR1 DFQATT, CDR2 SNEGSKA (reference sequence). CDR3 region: CSARPLNQGFAEQYF. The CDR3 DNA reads TGCAGTGCTAGACCGTTAAATCAGGGTTTCGCCGAGCAGTACTTC.

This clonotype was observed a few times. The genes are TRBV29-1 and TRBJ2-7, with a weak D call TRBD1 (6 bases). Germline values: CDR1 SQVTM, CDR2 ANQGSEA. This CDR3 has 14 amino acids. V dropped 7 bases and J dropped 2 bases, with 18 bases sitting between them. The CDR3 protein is CSADIGQPPYEQYV. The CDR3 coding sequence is TGCAGCGCAGATATTGGACAGCCCCCCTACGAGCAGTACGTC.

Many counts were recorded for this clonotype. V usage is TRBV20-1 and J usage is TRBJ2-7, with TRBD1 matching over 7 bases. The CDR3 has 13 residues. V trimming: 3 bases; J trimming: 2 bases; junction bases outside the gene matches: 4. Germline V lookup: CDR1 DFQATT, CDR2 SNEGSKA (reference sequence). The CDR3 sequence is CSARSRGTYEQYV. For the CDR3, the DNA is TGCAGTGCTAGGTCCAGGGGGACCTACGAGCAGTACGTC.

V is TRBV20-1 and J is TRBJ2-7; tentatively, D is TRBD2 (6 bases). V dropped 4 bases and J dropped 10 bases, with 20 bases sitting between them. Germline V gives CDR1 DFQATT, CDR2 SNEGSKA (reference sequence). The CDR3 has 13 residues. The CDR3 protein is CSATTQGRDSQYV. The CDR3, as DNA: TGCAGTGCTACGACTCAAGGCCGGGACTCCCAGTACGTC.

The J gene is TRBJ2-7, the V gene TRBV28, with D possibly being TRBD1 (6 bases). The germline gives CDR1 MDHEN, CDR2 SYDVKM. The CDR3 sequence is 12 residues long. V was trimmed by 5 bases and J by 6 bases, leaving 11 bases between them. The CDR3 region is CASSLGQSEQYF. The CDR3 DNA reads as TGTGCCAGCAGTCTAGGACAGTCCGAGCAGTACTTC.

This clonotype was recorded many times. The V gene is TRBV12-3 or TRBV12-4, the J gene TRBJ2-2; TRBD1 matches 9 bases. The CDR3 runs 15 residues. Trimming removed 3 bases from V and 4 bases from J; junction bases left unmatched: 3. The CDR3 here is CASSFRQGGTGELFF. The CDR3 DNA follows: TGTGCCAGCAGTTTCCGACAGGGGGGCACCGGGGAGCTGTTTTTT.

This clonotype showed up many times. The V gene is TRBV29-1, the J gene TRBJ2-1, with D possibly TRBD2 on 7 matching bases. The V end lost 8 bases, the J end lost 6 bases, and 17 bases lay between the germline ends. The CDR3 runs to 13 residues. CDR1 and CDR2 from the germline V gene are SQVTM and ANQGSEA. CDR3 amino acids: CSLGGAGTNEQFF. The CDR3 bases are TGCAGCTTGGGGGGGGCCGGTACCAATGAGCAGTTCTTC.

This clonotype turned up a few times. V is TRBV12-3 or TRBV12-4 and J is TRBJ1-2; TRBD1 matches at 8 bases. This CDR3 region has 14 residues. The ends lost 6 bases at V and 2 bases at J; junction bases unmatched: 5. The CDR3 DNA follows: TGTGCCAGCAGGCCGACAGGGGAAAACTATGGCTACACCTTC. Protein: CASRPTGENYGYTF.

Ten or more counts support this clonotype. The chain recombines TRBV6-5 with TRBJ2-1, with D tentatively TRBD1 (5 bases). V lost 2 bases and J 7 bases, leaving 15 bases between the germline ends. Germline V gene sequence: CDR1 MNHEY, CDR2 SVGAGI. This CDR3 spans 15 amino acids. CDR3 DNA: TGTGCCAGCAGTTACGGCAGGGTGGTTGAAAATGAGCAGTTCTTC. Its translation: CASSYGRVVENEQFF.

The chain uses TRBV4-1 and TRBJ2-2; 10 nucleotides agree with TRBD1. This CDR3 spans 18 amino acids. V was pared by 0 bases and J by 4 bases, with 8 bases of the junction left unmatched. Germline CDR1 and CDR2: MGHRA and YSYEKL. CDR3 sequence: CASSQDSTGTGATGELFF. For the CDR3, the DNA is TGCGCCAGCAGCCAAGACTCCACTGGGACAGGGGCCACCGGGGAGCTGTTTTTT.

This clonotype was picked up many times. The CDR3: CSAREVLRDVGIYREQFF. Written as DNA, the CDR3 is TGCAGTGCTAGAGAAGTGTTGCGGGACGTGGGGATTTATAGGGAGCAGTTCTTC. The rearrangement uses TRBV20-1 and TRBJ2-1; weak D call: TRBD2 (6 bases). The germline CDR1 and CDR2 sequences are DFQATT and SNEGSKA (reference sequence). The CDR3 contains 18 residues. Deletions cut 0 bases from V and 10 bases from J, with 28 bases between.

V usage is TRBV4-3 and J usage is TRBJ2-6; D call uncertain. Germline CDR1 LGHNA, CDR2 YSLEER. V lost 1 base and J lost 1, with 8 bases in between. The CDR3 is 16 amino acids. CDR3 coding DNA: TGCGCCAGCAGCCAAGGGTTAAGGTCTGGGGCCAACGTCCTGACTTTC. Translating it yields CASSQGLRSGANVLTF.

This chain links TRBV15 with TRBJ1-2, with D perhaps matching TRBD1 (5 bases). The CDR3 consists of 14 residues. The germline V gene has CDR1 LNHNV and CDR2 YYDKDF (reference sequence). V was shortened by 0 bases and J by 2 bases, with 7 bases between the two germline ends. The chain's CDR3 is CATSRDRQNYGYTF. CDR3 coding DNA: TGTGCCACCAGCAGAGATCGACAGAACTATGGCTACACCTTC.

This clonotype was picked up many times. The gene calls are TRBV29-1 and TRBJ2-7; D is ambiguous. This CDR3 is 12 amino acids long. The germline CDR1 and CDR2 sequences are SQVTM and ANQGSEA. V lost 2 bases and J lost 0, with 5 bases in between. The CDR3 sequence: CSVESGSYEQYF. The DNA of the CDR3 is TGCAGCGTTGAATCCGGCTCCTACGAGCAGTACTTC.